A few counts support the clone carrying this T cell receptor beta chain. The target antigen is unknown. Deletions cut 0 bases from V and 2 bases from J, with 9 bases between. CDR1 is SGHRS, CDR2 YFSETQ, per germline. The CDR3 length is 15 residues. Primers covering all TCR V genes were used in emulsion RT-PCR on CD8+ T cells. This sample is drawn from a study of T cell repertoires in breast cancer. For the study at large: Tumors, lymph nodes and blood came from breast cancer patients, plus healthy blood. The roughly 21 tumors were mostly ER+/PR+. Study observations and caveats: TRBV7 predominance in shared TCRs may reflect tumor recognition or mispriming.

During the second nested PCR, blocking oligonucleotides suppressed genes that were not paired. TCRdb re-analysed the emulsion pairing reads in MiXCR, keeping a single row per CDR3 protein. The sample comprises tens of thousands of distinct CDR3 sequences, under 60% of which are singletons, and around 59% rests with the top ten. The chain has TRBV5-1 and TRBJ1-3; D is uncertain. The TCR comes from a pool of human donors with breast cancer or a healthy control (not recorded which). Sequencing input: CD8+ T cells. CDR3 region: CASSLGIPPGNTIYF. In nucleotides, the CDR3 is TGCGCCAGCAGCTTGGGGATACCTCCTGGAAACACCATATATTTT.